This entry is about one T cell receptor (beta chain). Its antigen is currently unknown. These data are taken from a study of glioma-infiltrating T cells. The wider study: Target coverage was about 4.5- to 11-fold for some 1 million blood T cells.

Amplification of TCR alpha and beta CDR3 regions from RNA used iRepertoire nested multiplex PCR. TCRdb itself ran the multiplex PCR reads through MiXCR, one entry per CDR3 protein. The sample lists more than 350,000 distinct CDR3 sequences, around 38% occurring once. Germline CDR1 and CDR2: LNHDA and SQIVND (reference sequence). V was shortened by 7 bases and J by 0 bases, with 9 bases between the two germline ends. This CDR3 contains 13 residues. The study's findings and limits: Tissue-blood divergence was below expectation in non-neoplastic patients, above in gliomas.

Material for sequencing was glioma tissue, nonneoplastic brain tissue, or PBMCs (not recorded which). This chain connects TRBV19 to TRBJ2-5; D gene unclear. The clonotype comes from a human donor with low-grade glioma or glioblastoma, undergoing nonglioma brain surgery, or in good health (not recorded which). The CDR3 protein is CASKHRHQETQYF. The CDR3 nucleotides read TGTGCCAGTAAACACCGACACCAAGAGACCCAGTACTTC. Full variable domain (outside the CDR3, taken from reference TRBV19 and TRBJ2-5): DGGITQSPKYLFRKEGQNVTLSCEQNLNHDAMYWYRQDPGQGLRLIYYSQIVNDFQKGDIAEGYSVSREKKESFPLTVTSAQKNPTAFYLCASKHRHQETQYFGPGTRLLVL.